The 7 T cell receptor beta chains presented below share a single source sample, sequenced in a study of blood T cell repertoires in COVID-19. This table comes from immunoSEQ multiplex PCR, and its TCRdb copy is limited to in-frame clones, with some not included. The sample has roughly 250,000 clones, approximately 82% seen once. Source material: peripheral blood. The receptor set was obtained from a woman older than 75 with active or convalescent COVID-19.

The J gene is TRBJ2-3, the V gene TRBV18; D possibly corresponds to TRBD1 (5 bases). This CDR3 comprises 15 residues. With 6 bases removed from V and 0 bases from J, the gap between germline ends came to 13 bases. The germline CDR1 and CDR2 sequences are KGHSH and LQKENI. The CDR3 sequence: CASSLNTGSTDTQYF. The DNA for the CDR3 is TGTGCCAGCTCTCTAAACACAGGCAGCACAGATACGCAGTATTTT.

The CDR3 nucleotides read TGTGCCAGCAGCCAAGCTGAGGTGAACACTGAAGCTTTCTTT. Its protein is CASSQAEVNTEAFF. J is TRBJ1-1 and V is TRBV4-2; D is uncertain. This CDR3 has 14 amino acids. Trimming shortened V by 1 base and J by 0 bases, and 6 bases separated the two germline ends. From germline, CDR1 is LGHNA and CDR2 YNFKEQ.

This clone appeared once. The J gene is TRBJ2-1, the V gene TRBV3-1 (or the pseudogene TRBV3-2); 9 bases line up with TRBD2. V shed 4 bases and J 2 bases; nucleotides not matched to a gene: 6. Per the germline V gene, CDR1 is LGHDT and CDR2 is YNNKEL (reference sequence). This CDR3 contains 16 residues. CDR3 sequence reads: CASSPLSGSTYNEQFF. The CDR3, as DNA: TGTGCCAGCAGCCCCCTTAGCGGGAGTACCTACAATGAGCAGTTCTTC.

This clone was observed once. The rearrangement joins TRBV11-2 to TRBJ2-1, with TRBD2 matching over 7 bases. This CDR3 is built from 16 residues. The V and J ends lost 5 bases and 2 bases, in that order; junction bases with no gene match: 9. Germline assignment: CDR1 SGHAT and CDR2 FQNNGV. CDR3 in DNA: TGTGCCAGCAGCCCCTTGGCGGGGGTAACCTACAATGAGCAGTTCTTC. Translation: CASSPLAGVTYNEQFF.

With regard to this clone: The same CDR3 arises from other DNA sequences in this sample as well. The chain carries TRBV12-3 or TRBV12-4 and TRBJ2-1; 7 nucleotides align to TRBD1. This CDR3 region has 13 residues. Trimming cost V 5 bases and J 4 bases; bases outside gene matches: 2. CDR3 amino acids: CASSLGQYNEQFF. DNA for the CDR3: TGTGCCAGCAGTCTGGGACAGTACAATGAGCAGTTCTTC.

CDR3 DNA sequence: TGCGCCAGCAGCTTGGACCCCAGCTCTGGAAACACCATATATTTT. Translated: CASSLDPSSGNTIYF. The V gene is TRBV5-1, the J gene TRBJ1-3; D remains ambiguous. With 0 bases removed from V and 0 bases from J, the gap between germline ends came to 7 bases. This CDR3 contains 15 residues. Germline assignment: CDR1 SGHRS and CDR2 YFSETQ. Using reference TRBV5-1 and TRBJ1-3 for the parts outside the CDR3, the full variable domain is KAGVTQTPRYLIKTRGQQVTLSCSPISGHRSVSWYQQTPGQGLQFLFEYFSETQRNKGNFPGRFSGRQFSNSRSEMNVSTLELGDSALYLCASSLDPSSGNTIYFGEGSWLTVV.

CDR3: CASSIRAGGPTDTQYF. Written as DNA, the CDR3 is TGTGCCAGCAGCATTCGGGCGGGGGGACCCACAGATACGCAGTATTTT. The chain joins TRBV11-3 to TRBJ2-3; 8 bases are a match to TRBD2. This CDR3 region has 16 residues. From germline, CDR1 is SGHNT and CDR2 YENEEA. The trim removed 5 bases at V and 2 bases at J, leaving 9 bases unmatched.